A selection of T cell receptor beta chains follows, all from one sample in a study of CD8 T cells in Susac syndrome. One entry per CDR3 protein, called by TCRdb with MiXCR from the immunoSEQ multiplex PCR reads. The sample lists roughly 140,000 distinct CDR3 sequences; 95% were seen once. The sample was CD8+ T cells from PBMCs. The source is a human donor with multiple sclerosis. Both conserved end residues are part of each CDR3. The order of the fields is CDR3 DNA, CDR3 protein, clone size, V gene, D gene, J gene. The D gene is left open where the match is weak. Part of the rows lack a size; the others show once, few, many or a class for expanded clones.

TGCAGTGCTAGTTCTGCGGGGGCTCTCATCACGAAAGATACGCAGTATTTT CSASSAGALITKDTQYF NA TRBV20-1 NA TRBJ2-3
TGTGCCAGCAGCCAAGATCTCGGCTATGGCTACACCTTC CASSQDLGYGYTF once TRBV4-2 NA TRBJ1-2
TGTGCCAGCAGCTTAACCGGGGCAGGCACAGATACGCAGTATTTT CASSLTGAGTDTQYF NA TRBV7-3 NA TRBJ2-3
TGTGCCTGGAATGAGGGGCTTAACACCGGGGAGCTGTTTTTT CAWNEGLNTGELFF once TRBV30 NA TRBJ2-2
TGTGCCTGGAGTCTAGATTACGAGCAGTACTTC CAWSLDYEQYF NA TRBV30 NA TRBJ2-7
TGTGCCAGCAGTCTTTTCCTGGGGGGCACTGAAGCTTTCTTT CASSLFLGGTEAFF NA TRBV12-3/TRBV12-4 NA TRBJ1-1
TGTGCCACCTCTGGGGGGCCGGGAGATACGCAGTATTTT CATSGGPGDTQYF once TRBV2 NA TRBJ2-3
TGCAGCGTTGAAGTCGGCGGATTTGAAAAACTGTTTTTT CSVEVGGFEKLFF once TRBV29-1 NA TRBJ1-4
TGTGCCAGTAGTCTCGGGCCTAGAACTGAAGCTTTCTTT CASSLGPRTEAFF NA TRBV19 NA TRBJ1-1
TGCAGCGTCCGAGGGCCTAACTACGAGCAGTACTTC CSVRGPNYEQYF NA TRBV29-1 NA TRBJ2-7
TGCAGTGCTAGAGAAACAGGGAACTATGGCTACACCTTC CSARETGNYGYTF NA TRBV20-1 NA TRBJ1-2
TGCAGTGCTAGTGGGGGTTACACCGGGGAGCTGTTTTTT CSASGGYTGELFF NA TRBV20-1 NA TRBJ2-2
TGTGCCAGCAGCTTCGACGGGACAGGGGGGAATGAGCAGTTCTTC CASSFDGTGGNEQFF NA TRBV7-2 TRBD1 TRBJ2-1
TGCGCCAGCAGCCAAGATCGGGGGGCCGATGCTGAGACCCAGTACTTC CASSQDRGADAETQYF NA TRBV4-1 NA TRBJ2-5
TGTGCCAGCAGTCCTACAGGAGACTATTCACCCCTCCACTTT CASSPTGDYSPLHF NA TRBV12-3/TRBV12-4 NA TRBJ1-6